Listed below are T cell receptor beta chains from one sample, sequenced in a study of tumor-infiltrating lymphocytes in localized non-small cell lung cancer. The repertoire was sequenced with immunoSEQ multiplex PCR; TCRdb's copy has only in-frame clones and lacks some. The repertoire holds approximately 3,800 clones, around two thirds seen once, with 15% in the top ten. The sample was uninvolved lung tissue not adjacent to the tumor. These receptors were taken from a human donor with non-small cell lung cancer. CDR3s include the opening cysteine and the closing phenylalanine or tryptophan. Fields, in order: clone size, J gene, V gene, D gene, CDR3 protein, CDR3 DNA. The D gene is left open where the match is weak. Size values are once, few and many counts, or a class for expanded clones, and some rows have none.

.	TRBJ2-5	TRBV2	.	CASKILRQTGETQYF	TGTGCCAGCAAAATACTCCGACAAACAGGGGAGACCCAGTACTTC
.	TRBJ1-2	TRBV10-2	TRBD1	CASRGGATGAGYTF	TGCGCCAGCAGGGGGGGGGCTACAGGGGCCGGCTACACCTTC
.	TRBJ1-1	TRBV27	TRBD1	CASSFPGGRTEAFF	TGTGCCAGCAGTTTCCCAGGGGGGAGGACTGAAGCTTTCTTT
.	TRBJ2-7	TRBV5-1	TRBD2	CASRLAGGSYEQYF	TGCGCCAGCAGGCTAGCGGGGGGCTCCTACGAGCAGTACTTC
.	TRBJ1-6	TRBV29-1	TRBD1	CSVSQGDNSPLHF	TGCAGCGTTTCACAGGGGGATAATTCACCCCTCCACTTT
.	TRBJ1-5	TRBV6-1	.	CASRQVNNQPQHF	TGTGCCAGCAGACAGGTGAACAATCAGCCCCAGCATTTT
.	TRBJ2-5	TRBV29-1	.	CSEATGQETQYF	TGCAGCGAAGCGACAGGTCAAGAGACCCAGTACTTC
few	TRBJ2-2	TRBV4-2	.	CASSPNPGTNTGELFF	TGTGCCAGCAGCCCTAACCCCGGGACAAACACCGGGGAGCTGTTTTTT
.	TRBJ1-4	TRBV2	.	CASSEALRGIGEKLFF	TGTGCCAGCAGTGAAGCGCTTAGGGGAATAGGGGAAAAACTGTTTTTT
.	TRBJ1-1	TRBV5-1	.	CASSQDWVNTEAFF	TGCGCCAGCAGCCAAGACTGGGTGAACACTGAAGCTTTCTTT
.	TRBJ2-3	TRBV15	.	CATSRDREYDTQYF	TGTGCCACCAGCAGAGATCGGGAATACGATACGCAGTATTTT
.	TRBJ1-1	TRBV27	TRBD1	CASIGGQGISEAFF	TGTGCCAGCATAGGCGGACAGGGGATTTCTGAAGCTTTCTTT
once	TRBJ1-5	TRBV29-1	.	CSVAARAGDQPQHF	TGCAGCGTTGCAGCGCGGGCAGGGGATCAGCCCCAGCATTTT
.	TRBJ1-5	TRBV6-5	.	CASSPTWGSNQPQHF	TGTGCCAGCAGCCCAACGTGGGGTAGCAATCAGCCCCAGCATTTT
.	TRBJ2-2	TRBV19	.	CASRPAWGNRSTGELFF	TGTGCCAGTCGCCCTGCCTGGGGAAATAGAAGCACCGGGGAGCTGTTTTTT
once	TRBJ2-7	TRBV21-1	.	CASSKGGLASPYEQYF	TGTGCCAGCAGCAAAGGTGGGCTAGCCTCCCCCTACGAGCAGTACTTC
.	TRBJ1-1	TRBV7-2	.	CASSLSGWGNTEAFF	TGTGCCAGCAGCTTATCAGGATGGGGAAACACTGAAGCTTTCTTT
.	TRBJ1-1	TRBV5-1	.	CASSPTGGGMNTEAFF	TGCGCCAGCAGCCCTACCGGAGGAGGGATGAACACTGAAGCTTTCTTT
.	TRBJ2-7	TRBV5-1	TRBD2	CASSLAQGGSYEQYF	TGCGCCAGCAGCTTGGCCCAGGGAGGGTCCTACGAGCAGTACTTC
.	TRBJ2-4	TRBV10-3	.	CAISEGPGVAKNIQYF	TGTGCCATCAGTGAGGGCCCGGGGGTAGCCAAAAACATTCAGTACTTC
.	TRBJ2-2	TRBV2	TRBD2	CASSEAPLAGTNGELFF	TGTGCCAGCAGTGAAGCGCCACTAGCGGGGACTAACGGGGAGCTGTTTTTT
few	TRBJ1-5	TRBV19	.	CASSMTAYSNQPQHF	TGTGCCAGTAGTATGACAGCTTATAGCAATCAGCCCCAGCATTTT
.	TRBJ1-2	TRBV6-1	.	CASTPTGEANYGYTF	TGTGCCAGCACTCCGACAGGAGAAGCTAACTATGGCTACACCTTC
few	TRBJ2-4	TRBV5-1	.	CASSLGQADDIQYF	TGCGCCAGCAGCTTAGGCCAGGCGGATGACATTCAGTACTTC
.	TRBJ2-7	TRBV28	.	CASTNHPVGYEQYF	TGTGCCAGCACTAACCACCCGGTAGGCTACGAGCAGTACTTC
few	TRBJ2-2	TRBV5-1	TRBD2	CASSLTLAGGPAGELFF	TGCGCCAGCAGCTTAACTCTAGCGGGAGGCCCTGCCGGGGAGCTGTTTTTT
.	TRBJ1-6	TRBV19	TRBD1	CASSVKTGANSPLHF	TGTGCCAGTAGTGTCAAGACAGGGGCTAATTCACCCCTCCACTTT
.	TRBJ2-7	TRBV7-2	TRBD1	CASNRDRGPREQYF	TGTGCCAGCAACCGGGACAGGGGTCCTCGCGAGCAGTACTTC
.	TRBJ2-6	TRBV7-2	TRBD2	CASSLAGRAGANVLTF	TGTGCCAGCAGCCTAGCGGGCAGGGCTGGGGCCAACGTCCTGACTTTC
.	TRBJ2-5	TRBV7-2	.	CASSLARRDEGTQYF	TGTGCCAGCAGCTTAGCGAGGAGGGACGAAGGTACCCAGTACTTC
few	TRBJ2-2	TRBV5-1	TRBD1	CASSSDRDRAAGELFF	TGCGCCAGCAGCTCGGACCGGGACAGGGCCGCCGGGGAGCTGTTTTTT
few	TRBJ1-2	TRBV2	.	CASRPNYGYTF	TGTGCCAGCAGACCTAACTATGGCTACACCTTC
few	TRBJ2-7	TRBV2	TRBD1	CATRGQGAYEQYF	TGTGCCACTCGGGGACAGGGGGCCTACGAGCAGTACTTC
.	TRBJ1-1	TRBV5-1	.	CASHFAGNTEAFF	TGTGCCAGCCACTTTGCGGGGAACACTGAAGCTTTCTTT